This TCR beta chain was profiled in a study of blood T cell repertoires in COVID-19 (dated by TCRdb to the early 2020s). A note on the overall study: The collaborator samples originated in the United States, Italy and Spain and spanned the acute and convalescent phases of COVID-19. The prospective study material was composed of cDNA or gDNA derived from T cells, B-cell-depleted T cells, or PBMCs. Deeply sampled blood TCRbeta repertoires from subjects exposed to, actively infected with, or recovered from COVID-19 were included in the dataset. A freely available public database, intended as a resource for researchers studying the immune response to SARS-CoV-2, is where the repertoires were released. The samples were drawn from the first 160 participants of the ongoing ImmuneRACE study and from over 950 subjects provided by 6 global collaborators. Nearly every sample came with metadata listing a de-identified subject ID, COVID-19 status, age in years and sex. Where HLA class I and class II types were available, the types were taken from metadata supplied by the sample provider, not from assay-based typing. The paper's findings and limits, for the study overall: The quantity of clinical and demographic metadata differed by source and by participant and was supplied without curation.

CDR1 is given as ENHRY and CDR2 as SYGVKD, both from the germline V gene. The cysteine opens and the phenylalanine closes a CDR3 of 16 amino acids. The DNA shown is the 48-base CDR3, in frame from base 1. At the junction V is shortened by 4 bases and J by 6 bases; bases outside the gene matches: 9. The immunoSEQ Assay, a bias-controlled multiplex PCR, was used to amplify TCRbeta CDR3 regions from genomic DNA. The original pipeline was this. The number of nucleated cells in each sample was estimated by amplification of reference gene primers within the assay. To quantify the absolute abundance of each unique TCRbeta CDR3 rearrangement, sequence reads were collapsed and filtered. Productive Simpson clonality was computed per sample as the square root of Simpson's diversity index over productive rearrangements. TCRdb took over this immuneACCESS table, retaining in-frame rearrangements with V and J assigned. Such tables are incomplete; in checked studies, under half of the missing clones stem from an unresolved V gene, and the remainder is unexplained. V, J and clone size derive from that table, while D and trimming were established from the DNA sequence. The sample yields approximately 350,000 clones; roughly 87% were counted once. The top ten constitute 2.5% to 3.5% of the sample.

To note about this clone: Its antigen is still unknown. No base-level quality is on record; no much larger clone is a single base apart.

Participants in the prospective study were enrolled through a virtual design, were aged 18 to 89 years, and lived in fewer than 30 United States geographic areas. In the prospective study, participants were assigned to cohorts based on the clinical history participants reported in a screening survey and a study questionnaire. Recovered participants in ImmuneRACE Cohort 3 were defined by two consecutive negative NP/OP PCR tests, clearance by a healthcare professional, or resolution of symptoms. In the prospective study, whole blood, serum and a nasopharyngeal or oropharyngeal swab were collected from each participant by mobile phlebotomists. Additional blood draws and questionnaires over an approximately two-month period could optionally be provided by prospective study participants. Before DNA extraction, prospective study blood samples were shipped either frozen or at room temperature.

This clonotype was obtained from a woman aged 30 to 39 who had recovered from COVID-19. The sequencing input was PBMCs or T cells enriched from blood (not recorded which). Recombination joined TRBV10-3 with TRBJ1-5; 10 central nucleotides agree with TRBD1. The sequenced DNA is TGTGCCATCAGTGCCGGAGGACAGGGGGTTGGTCAGCCCCAGCATTTT. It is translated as CAISAGGQGVGQPQHF.